A single sample gave rise to the 17 T cell receptor beta chains below, sequenced in a study of blood T cells in healthy people across ages. Using a J-beta primer mix together with a sample-barcoded 5' primer, a second PCR was run for about 7 to 12 cycles. TCRdb re-called the 5' RACE reads with MiXCR, one entry per CDR3 protein. Of 750,000 to 950,000 distinct CDR3 sequences listed, 25% to 30% are singletons. The data also belong to a second study, concerning T cells of mothers and their children.

Source material: blood. The receptors derive from a boy aged 5-17 years in good health.

This chain joins TRBV28 and TRBJ2-5; 9 nucleotides match TRBD2. The V and J ends lost 3 bases and 4 bases, in that order; junction bases with no gene match: 12. CDR1 MDHEN and CDR2 SYDVKM come from the germline V gene. This CDR3 comprises 17 residues. The CDR3 DNA follows: TGTGCCAGCAGTTTGATAGCGGGGGTTTCCCAGGGAGAGACCCAGTACTTC. Translating it yields CASSLIAGVSQGETQYF.

The V gene is TRBV9, the J gene TRBJ1-2, with 7 bases that match TRBD1. V shed 3 bases, J shed 5 bases, and the junction held 7 bases outside the gene matches. Germline V gene sequence: CDR1 SGDLS, CDR2 YYNGEE. The CDR3 totals 14 residues. CDR3 protein: CASSASGTEYGYTF. In nucleotides, the CDR3 is TGTGCCAGCAGCGCCTCCGGGACAGAATATGGCTACACCTTC.

Here the CDR3 reads CANSPPGSRSNGELFF. Written as DNA, the CDR3 is TGTGCCAACAGTCCCCCGGGTTCCAGGTCGAACGGGGAGCTGTTTTTT. The chain combines TRBV11-2 with TRBJ2-2; D remains ambiguous. The germline V gene has CDR1 SGHAT and CDR2 FQNNGV. Trimming cost V 10 bases and J 7 bases, with 25 bases left between them. This CDR3 has 16 amino acids.

This clonotype was observed a few times. The V gene is TRBV5-5, the J gene TRBJ2-2, with 8 bases matching TRBD1. Trimming took 3 bases from V and 1 from J; bases not matched to a gene: 8. The CDR3 is 17 amino acids. In germline, CDR1 is SGHKS, CDR2 YYEKEE (reference sequence). CDR3 coding DNA: TGTGCCAGCAGCTCGGACAGGGTCGGGTTGAACACCGGGGAGCTGTTTTTT. This codes for CASSSDRVGLNTGELFF.

The chain has TRBV2 and TRBJ1-6, with a weak D call TRBD1 (6 bases). Looked up from germline, CDR1 is SNHLY and CDR2 is FYNNEI. This CDR3 has 14 residues. V lost 0 bases and J lost 6, with 6 bases in between. This chain's CDR3 is CASSEAGGNSPLHF. Here the CDR3 DNA reads TGTGCCAGCAGTGAAGCAGGGGGTAATTCACCCCTCCACTTT.

The chain carries TRBV5-1 and TRBJ2-5; a weak D match, TRBD1 (6 bases). The CDR3 runs to 12 residues. Germline CDR1 is SGHRS and CDR2 is YFSETQ. Trimming left V 5 bases short and J 5 bases short, with 10 bases between. CDR3: CASREQGETQYF. DNA of the CDR3: TGCGCCAGCAGAGAACAGGGTGAGACCCAGTACTTC.

The chain couples TRBV18 to TRBJ1-1; 7 bases align to TRBD1. This CDR3 is 17 amino acids long. Germline lookup yields CDR1 KGHSH and CDR2 LQKENI. The V segment lost 1 base and the J segment 5 bases; nucleotides outside the gene matches: 13. This CDR3 is CASSPRSFRQGYTEAFF. In DNA form, the CDR3 reads TGTGCCAGCTCACCACGGTCCTTCCGACAGGGATATACTGAAGCTTTCTTT.

About this clonotype: The germline gene is not matched at one end of the junction; a read error may be the cause. CDR3 loop: CASGLSLSEELFF. In nucleotides, the CDR3 is TGTGCTAGTGGTTTGTCCCTCAGTGAAGAACTGTTTTTT. This chain connects TRBV12-5 to TRBJ1-4; D ambiguous. This CDR3 contains 13 residues. CDR1 and CDR2 from the germline V gene are LGHNT and FRNRAP.

This clonotype was picked up a small number of times. The rearrangement links TRBV7-6 to TRBJ2-7, with TRBD2 matching over 8 bases. The germline CDR1 and CDR2 sequences are SGHVS and FNYEAQ. The CDR3 covers 16 residues. V was clipped by 1 base and J by 0 bases; unmatched bases: 5. The CDR3, as DNA: TGTGCCAGCAGCTTAGGTGGCGGGGGGACCTCCTACGAGCAGTACTTC. Protein: CASSLGGGGTSYEQYF.

This clonotype has more than one count but fewer than ten. This chain joins TRBV20-1 and TRBJ2-7; TRBD2 agrees at 9 bases. Germline trimming cut 4 bases from V and 0 bases from J; bases unmatched to any gene: 4. This CDR3 contains 14 residues. Germline V gives CDR1 DFQATT, CDR2 SNEGSKA (reference sequence). CDR3 protein: CSAISGGYSYEQYF. The CDR3 DNA is TGCAGTGCTATTAGCGGGGGATACTCCTACGAGCAGTACTTC.

This rearrangement joins TRBV20-1 to TRBJ2-5; D gene ambiguous. This CDR3 has 10 amino acids. Trimming pared 6 bases from V and 5 bases from J, leaving 7 bases between. Per germline, CDR1 DFQATT and CDR2 SNEGSKA (reference sequence). The CDR3 sequence: CSAESETQYF. The CDR3 nucleotides read TGCAGTGCCGAAAGTGAGACCCAGTACTTC.

V usage is TRBV5-4 and J usage is TRBJ2-5; 10 bases map to TRBD2. Judging by the DNA end, TRBJ2-1 fits better; the J call may be wrong. CDR3 length: 17 amino acids. Per germline, CDR1 SGHNT and CDR2 YYREEE (reference sequence). The CDR3 coding sequence is TGTGCCAGCAGCTTGGCACGGAAGCGGGGGGGATACAATGAGCAGTTCTTC. Translation: CASSLARKRGGYNEQFF.

Concerning this clonotype: This may come from a read error, since a much larger clone is one base off. The chain is built from TRBV28 and TRBJ1-1; no firm D call. The CDR3 covers 12 residues. Per the germline V gene, CDR1 is MDHEN and CDR2 is SYDVKM. Trimming pared 7 bases from V and 6 bases from J, leaving 12 bases between. The CDR3 loop is CASILKVAEAFF. The CDR3 nucleotides read TGTGCCAGCATTTTGAAAGTCGCTGAAGCTTTCTTT. Full variable domain (rest looked up from reference TRBV28 and TRBJ1-1): DVKVTQSSRYLVKRTGEKVFLECVQDMDHENMFWYRQDPGLGLRLIYFSYDVKMKEKGDIPEGYSVSREKKERFSLILESASTNQTSMYLCASILKVAEAFFGQGTRLTVV.

The DNA for the CDR3 is TGTGCCAGCAGCATACGAGCGGGGGGGCATAAGGATACGCAGTATTTT. It translates to CASSIRAGGHKDTQYF. The chain has TRBV6-6 and TRBJ2-3, with 10 bases lining up with TRBD2. Germline V gene sequence: CDR1 MNHNY, CDR2 SVGAGI (reference sequence). V lost 6 bases to trimming and J lost 6 bases; unmatched junction nucleotides: 12. This CDR3 region has 16 residues.

V and J are TRBV20-1 and TRBJ1-3, with D possibly being TRBD1 (6 bases). The ends were cut back, 6 bases at V and 0 bases at J, with 9 bases in the middle. Germline assignment: CDR1 DFQATT and CDR2 SNEGSKA (reference sequence). This CDR3 contains 13 residues. The CDR3 reads CSAGGGSGNTIYF. The CDR3 DNA sequence: TGCAGTGCAGGGGGGGGCTCTGGAAACACCATATATTTT.

The chain links TRBV6-1 to TRBJ2-7; no clear D gene. Trimming pared 9 bases from V and 3 bases from J, leaving 15 bases between. This CDR3 contains 13 residues. Germline assignment: CDR1 MNHNS and CDR2 SASEGT. In DNA, the CDR3 is TGTGCCAGTACCCGTGAACACCGCTACGAGCAGTACTTC. Translated, it gives CASTREHRYEQYF.

Comment on this clonotype: A much larger clone differs from this one at a single base, so this may be a read error. The V gene is TRBV7-6, the J gene TRBJ2-3, with 7 bases aligning to TRBD2. Germline CDR1 is SGHVS and CDR2 is FNYEAQ. J gave up 4 bases and V 1 base, and 8 bases lay outside the gene matches. The CDR3 consists of 16 residues. As DNA, the CDR3 is TGTGCCAGCAGCTTAGTGGCTAGCGGAAGCCCAGATACGCAGTATTTT. Its protein is CASSLVASGSPDTQYF.